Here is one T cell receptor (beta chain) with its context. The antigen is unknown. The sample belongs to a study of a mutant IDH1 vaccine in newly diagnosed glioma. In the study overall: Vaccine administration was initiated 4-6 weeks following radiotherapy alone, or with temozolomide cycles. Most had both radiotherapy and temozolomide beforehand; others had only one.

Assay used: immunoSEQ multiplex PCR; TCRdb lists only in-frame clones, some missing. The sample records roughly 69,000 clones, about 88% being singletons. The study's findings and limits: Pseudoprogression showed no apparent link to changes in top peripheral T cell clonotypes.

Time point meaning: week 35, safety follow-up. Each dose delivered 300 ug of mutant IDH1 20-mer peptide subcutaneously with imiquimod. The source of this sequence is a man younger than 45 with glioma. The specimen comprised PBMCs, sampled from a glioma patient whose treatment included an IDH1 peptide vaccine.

CDR3 DNA sequence: TGTGCCAGCAGCGTAACTCGGACTAGCGGGAGAGCCGGGGAGCTGTTTTTT. Amino acids: CASSVTRTSGRAGELFF. This chain uses TRBV2 with TRBJ2-2, with TRBD2 matching over 13 bases. Germline CDR1 reads SNHLY; CDR2 reads FYNNEI. Germline trimming cut 6 bases from V and 6 bases from J; bases unmatched to any gene: 10. The CDR3 consists of 17 residues.